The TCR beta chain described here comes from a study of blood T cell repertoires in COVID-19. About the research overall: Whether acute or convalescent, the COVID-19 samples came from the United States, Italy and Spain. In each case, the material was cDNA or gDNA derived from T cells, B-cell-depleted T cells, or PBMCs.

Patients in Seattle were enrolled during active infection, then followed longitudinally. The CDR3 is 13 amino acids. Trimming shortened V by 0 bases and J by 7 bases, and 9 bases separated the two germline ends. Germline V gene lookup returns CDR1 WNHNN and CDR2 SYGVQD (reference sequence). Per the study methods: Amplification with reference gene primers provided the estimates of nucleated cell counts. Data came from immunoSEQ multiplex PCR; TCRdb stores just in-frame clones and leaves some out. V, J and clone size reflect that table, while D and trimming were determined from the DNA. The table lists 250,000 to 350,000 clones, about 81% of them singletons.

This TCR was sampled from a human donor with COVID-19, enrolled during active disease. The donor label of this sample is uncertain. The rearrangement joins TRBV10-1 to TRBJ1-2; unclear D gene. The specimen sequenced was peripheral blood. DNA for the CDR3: TGCGCCAGCAGTGAGTCGGGGAGAGGTGGCTACACCTTC. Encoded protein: CASSESGRGGYTF.